One sample yielded the 31 T cell receptor beta chains listed below, sequenced in a study of response to subunit inactivated influenza vaccine. TCRdb analysed the RT-PCR reads with MiXCR anew, one entry per CDR3 protein. The table lists under 800,000 distinct CDR3 sequences, approximately 14% of them singletons. Sequenced here: PBMCs from blood, sampled about 14 days before vaccination. These receptors came from a man aged 50 to 59 who received an inactivated influenza vaccine.

J is TRBJ2-7 and V is TRBV7-9; possible D gene TRBD2, 6 bases. The CDR3 covers 13 residues. CDR1 is SEHNR and CDR2 is FQNEAQ in the germline V gene (reference sequence). Trimming took off 5 bases at V and 3 bases at J, with 11 bases between the two ends. CDR3 residues: CASSTGSRYEQYF. The CDR3 coding sequence is TGTGCCAGCAGCACCGGGAGCCGCTACGAGCAGTACTTC.

This clonotype was seen a handful of times. CDR3 sequence reads: CASSLGGGAAYEQYF. Here the CDR3 DNA reads TGTGCCAGCAGCTTAGGAGGGGGGGCCGCCTACGAGCAGTACTTC. The J gene is TRBJ2-7, the V gene TRBV7-2; the D gene is possibly TRBD2 (7 bases). CDR3 size: 15 residues. CDR1 and CDR2 from the germline V gene are SGHTA and FQGNSA. The V end was cut by 1 base, the J end by 2 bases, with 12 bases between.

J is TRBJ1-6 and V is TRBV20-1, with D perhaps TRBD1 (6 bases). Germline CDR1 and CDR2: DFQATT and SNEGSKA (reference sequence). Trimming removed 5 bases at V and 5 bases at J, with 16 bases between. The CDR3 runs to 15 residues. The CDR3 sequence: CSAPQGGKNNSPLHF. CDR3 DNA: TGCAGTGCTCCCCAAGGGGGGAAGAATAATTCACCCCTCCACTTT.

This rearrangement joins TRBV7-6 to TRBJ2-2, with D hard to call. Trimming removed 0 bases at V and 1 base at J, with 9 bases between. The germline V gene encodes CDR1 SGHVS and CDR2 FNYEAQ. There are 16 residues in the CDR3. The CDR3 DNA sequence: TGTGCCAGCAGCTTAGCCTGGGCCGAGAACACCGGGGAGCTGTTTTTT. This translates into CASSLAWAENTGELFF.

The chain has TRBV6-1 and TRBJ2-2; D is uncertain. V was cut by 1 base and J by 7 bases, with 22 bases left in between. Germline V gene data show CDR1 as MNHNS and CDR2 as SASEGT. CDR3 length: 18 residues. CDR3 in amino acids: CASSEGPEIPRFGGELFF. The DNA for the CDR3 is TGTGCCAGCAGTGAAGGGCCGGAAATCCCTAGATTTGGCGGGGAGCTGTTTTTT.

This clonotype was seen a handful of times. The genes are TRBV20-1 and TRBJ2-5, with D tentatively TRBD1 (5 bases). V gave up 2 bases and J gave up 6 bases, with 19 bases separating them. CDR3 length equals 15 residues. The germline V gene encodes CDR1 DFQATT and CDR2 SNEGSKA (reference sequence). The CDR3 sequence: CSARNLDSARKTQYF. CDR3 in DNA: TGCAGTGCTAGAAACCTCGACAGTGCCCGGAAGACCCAGTACTTC.

V gene TRBV7-8 combines with J gene TRBJ2-3, with 10 nucleotides matching TRBD2. The CDR3 is 15 amino acids. CDR1 is SGHVS, CDR2 FQNEAQ, per germline. V was clipped by 3 bases and J by 4 bases; unmatched bases: 4. The CDR3 region has the DNA TGTGCCAGCAGCTTTGCTAGCGGGAGTGCAGATACGCAGTATTTT. Protein product: CASSFASGSADTQYF.

This clonotype was seen a handful of times. The chain recombines TRBV7-2 with TRBJ2-5; either TRBD1 or TRBD2 may supply D (5 bases each). V lost 5 bases and J lost 5, with 18 bases in between. The CDR3 totals 15 residues. Germline V CDR1 and CDR2: SGHTA, FQGNSA. The CDR3, as DNA: TGTGCCAGCAGCCGACCCGGGACCAGGGAGGAGACCCAGTACTTC. This encodes CASSRPGTREETQYF.

This rearrangement joins TRBV28 to TRBJ1-6, with 8 positions matching TRBD1. J lost 7 bases, V lost 5 bases, and 7 bases had no gene match. The germline V gene has CDR1 MDHEN and CDR2 SYDVKM. The CDR3 has 15 residues. The CDR3 DNA sequence: TGTGCCAGCAGTACTTCCGGGACAGGCAATTCACCCCTCCACTTT. As protein: CASSTSGTGNSPLHF.

This clonotype was seen ten or more times. The chain links TRBV10-3 to TRBJ1-1, with D possibly TRBD1 on 5 matching bases. Trimming took off 1 base at V and 6 bases at J, with 12 bases between the two ends. Germline assignment: CDR1 ENHRY and CDR2 SYGVKD. CDR3 length: 14 residues. The CDR3 DNA is TGTGCCATCAGTGAGTTCGGGGCAAGGGCTGAAGCTTTCTTT. It translates to CAISEFGARAEAFF.

This clonotype was seen ten or more times. This chain links TRBV5-6 with TRBJ1-1, with D perhaps TRBD1 (5 bases). Germline assignment: CDR1 SGHDT and CDR2 YYEEEE. The V and J ends lost 0 bases and 4 bases respectively, with 7 bases between them. This CDR3 spans 13 amino acids. The DNA of the CDR3 is TGTGCCAGCAGCTTGGCAGGGAGCACTGAAGCTTTCTTT. This encodes CASSLAGSTEAFF.

This clonotype was seen more than once but under ten times. The V and J genes are TRBV6-1 and TRBJ2-2; D is uncertain. The germline V gene encodes CDR1 MNHNS and CDR2 SASEGT. Trimming stripped 6 bases from V and 5 bases from J, with 13 bases between. The CDR3 runs to 14 residues. DNA of the CDR3: TGTGCCAGCAGCCCCCGACCCCAAACCGGGGAGCTGTTTTTT. Translating gives CASSPRPQTGELFF.

This clonotype was detected only a few times. This chain connects TRBV4-2 to TRBJ2-3, with 7 bases lining up with TRBD2. The CDR3 extends over 16 amino acids. With V trimmed by 0 bases and J by 6 bases, 9 bases remained unmatched. CDR1 LGHNA and CDR2 YNFKEQ come from the germline V gene. In DNA form, the CDR3 reads TGTGCCAGCAGCCAAGATAGGAGACTAGCAGGTGATACGCAGTATTTT. It codes for CASSQDRRLAGDTQYF.

V is TRBV15 and J is TRBJ2-6, with D perhaps TRBD1 or TRBD2 (5 bases each). The germline CDR1 and CDR2 sequences are LNHNV and YYDKDF (reference sequence). The CDR3 loop spans 14 amino acids. Trimming left V 8 bases short and J 4 bases short, with 12 bases between. CDR3 nucleotides: TGTGCCACCGATCCAGGGACCGGGGCCAACGTCCTGACTTTC. It translates to CATDPGTGANVLTF.

Ten or more counts support this clonotype. The V call is TRBV12-3 or TRBV12-4, the J call TRBJ2-3, with D uncertain. The germline V and J ends were trimmed by 5 bases and 1 base, with 13 bases remaining between them. This CDR3 spans 15 amino acids. CDR3 sequence (DNA): TGTGCCAGCAGTGAAAACCTACACGGCACAGATACGCAGTATTTT. This encodes CASSENLHGTDTQYF.

This chain joins TRBV5-6 and TRBJ2-5; D is perhaps TRBD2 (5 bases). The CDR3 loop spans 14 amino acids. The V and J ends lost 1 base and 0 bases respectively, with 7 bases between them. The V gene's germline CDR1 is SGHDT and CDR2 YYEEEE. The CDR3 nucleotides are TGTGCCAGCAGCTTGCGGGGTCACCAAGAGACCCAGTACTTC. As protein: CASSLRGHQETQYF.

This chain connects TRBV29-1 to TRBJ2-5; tentatively, D is TRBD1 (6 bases). V lost 5 bases and J 2 bases, leaving 12 bases between the germline ends. The germline gives CDR1 SQVTM, CDR2 ANQGSEA. The CDR3 totals 13 residues. CDR3 sequence (DNA): TGCAGCGTTCGACAGGTCCTTCAAGAGACCCAGTACTTC. It translates to CSVRQVLQETQYF.

At least ten counts were recorded for this clonotype. The chain is built from TRBV7-2 and TRBJ2-1; D call uncertain. The germline V gene has CDR1 SGHTA and CDR2 FQGNSA. Trimming stripped 6 bases from V and 6 bases from J, with 12 bases between. This CDR3 has 13 amino acids. The CDR3 protein is CASSSPGLNEQFF. The CDR3 DNA is TGTGCCAGCAGTAGCCCAGGCCTCAATGAGCAGTTCTTC.

This clonotype was counted only a few times. The chain links TRBV7-2 to TRBJ1-6; no clear D gene. Trimming removed 3 bases from V and 14 bases from J, with 14 bases in between. This CDR3 has 13 amino acids. CDR1 and CDR2 from the germline V gene are SGHTA and FQGNSA. Here the CDR3 DNA reads TGTGCCAGCAGCTTCGGTTGGGGTTGGTCCCTCCACTTT. Its protein is CASSFGWGWSLHF.

This clonotype was seen repeatedly, ten times or more. This sequence joins TRBV6-5 and TRBJ2-1; 9 positions match TRBD1. The CDR3 extends over 15 amino acids. V shed 2 bases, J shed 8 bases, and the junction held 7 bases outside the gene matches. Per the germline V gene, CDR1 is MNHEY and CDR2 is SVGAGI. CDR3 sequence reads: CASSYRDRVADEQFF. The CDR3 coding sequence is TGTGCCAGCAGTTACCGGGACAGGGTAGCGGATGAGCAGTTCTTC.

This clonotype has a count of ten or more. The chain uses TRBV7-2 and TRBJ2-5; D gene uncertain. The CDR3 has 14 residues. The V end was cut by 2 bases, the J end by 2 bases, with 9 bases between. Germline V lookup: CDR1 SGHTA, CDR2 FQGNSA. The CDR3 sequence is CASSLSAIQETQYF. In nucleotides, the CDR3 is TGTGCCAGCAGCTTATCAGCGATACAAGAGACCCAGTACTTC.

This clonotype was detected only a few times. V usage is TRBV7-2 and J usage is TRBJ1-3, with D maybe TRBD1 (6 bases). Trimming took off 3 bases at V and 2 bases at J, with 11 bases between the two ends. The CDR3 sequence is 15 residues long. Germline CDR1 SGHTA, CDR2 FQGNSA. The CDR3 coding sequence is TGTGCCAGCAGCTTTGTGGGGGGCACTGGAAACACCATATATTTT. Amino acid sequence: CASSFVGGTGNTIYF.

The CDR3 region has the DNA TGTGCCAGCAGCCAAGATTCGGGACTAGGATCTGAGCAGTTCTTC. Translation: CASSQDSGLGSEQFF. The V call is TRBV14, the J call TRBJ2-1, with TRBD2 identical over 8 bases. The CDR3 extends over 15 amino acids. CDR1 and CDR2 (germline): SGHDN, FVKESK. Trimming at V came to 0 bases and at J to 9 bases, leaving 7 bases not matched to a gene.

This clonotype occurred a few times. The J gene is TRBJ2-1, the V gene TRBV12-3 or TRBV12-4; D is possibly TRBD1 (6 bases). V was pared by 5 bases and J by 2 bases, with 13 bases between. The CDR3 covers 15 residues. The CDR3 reads CASSVQGRTYNEQFF. The CDR3 DNA sequence: TGTGCCAGCAGTGTACAGGGCCGGACCTACAATGAGCAGTTCTTC.

This clonotype appeared many times. The rearrangement uses TRBV6-5 and TRBJ2-5; D is possibly TRBD2 (7 bases). V was cut by 2 bases and J by 3 bases, with 13 bases left in between. The CDR3 totals 15 residues. Germline CDR1 is MNHEY and CDR2 is SVGAGI. CDR3 DNA sequence: TGTGCCAGCAGTTACGGCGGGGGCCAGAAAGAGACCCAGTACTTC. The encoded protein is CASSYGGGQKETQYF.

This clonotype turned up a few times. The chain recombines TRBV29-1 with TRBJ1-2, with no clear D. The V gene lost 4 bases and the J gene lost 7 bases, with 16 bases spanning the gap. Germline lookup yields CDR1 SQVTM and CDR2 ANQGSEA. The CDR3 has 13 amino acids. Written as DNA, the CDR3 is TGCAGCGTTGCGGGGATGGGCGCCGGTGGCTACACCTTC. As protein: CSVAGMGAGGYTF.

Only a few counts were recorded for this clonotype. The chain couples TRBV24-1 to TRBJ2-1; 10 nucleotides agree with TRBD1. The CDR3 loop spans 18 amino acids. CDR1 KGHDR and CDR2 SFDVKD come from the germline V gene. The trim removed 5 bases at V and 2 bases at J, leaving 11 bases unmatched. CDR3 DNA: TGTGCCACCAGTGGGAGGACAGGGGGAAGTGAAACCTACAATGAGCAGTTCTTC. This codes for CATSGRTGGSETYNEQFF.

This clonotype was seen more than once but under ten times. V usage is TRBV11-2 and J usage is TRBJ1-6; 9 bases align to TRBD1. This CDR3 has 18 amino acids. CDR1 and CDR2 from the germline V gene are SGHAT and FQNNGV. Trimming removed 3 bases from V and 0 bases from J; junction bases left unmatched: 6. The chain's CDR3 is CASSFIGTGSSYNSPLHF. The CDR3 DNA follows: TGTGCCAGCAGCTTCATCGGGACAGGGAGCTCCTATAATTCACCCCTCCACTTT.

This clonotype was recorded many times. This chain joins TRBV7-2 and TRBJ1-1; TRBD1 matches 9 bases. There are 16 residues in the CDR3. Germline assignment: CDR1 SGHTA and CDR2 FQGNSA. V was pared by 4 bases and J by 4 bases, with 10 bases of the junction left unmatched. CDR3 loop: CASSSQGTGSGTEAFF. CDR3 coding DNA: TGTGCCAGCAGCTCGCAAGGGACAGGGAGTGGCACTGAAGCTTTCTTT.

This clonotype turned up a few times. The J gene is TRBJ2-2, the V gene TRBV11-2; 8 nucleotides align to TRBD1. Trimming cost V 5 bases and J 6 bases; bases outside gene matches: 5. The CDR3 has 14 amino acids. Germline V gives CDR1 SGHAT, CDR2 FQNNGV. The CDR3 nucleotides are TGTGCCAGCAGCCCCTACAGGGGGGCCGGGGAGCTGTTTTTT. Translated, it gives CASSPYRGAGELFF.

The rearrangement uses TRBV25-1 and TRBJ2-5; D might be TRBD1 (6 bases). Germline CDR1 is MGHDK and CDR2 is SYGVNS. This CDR3 is 14 amino acids long. V lost 1 base to trimming and J lost 5 bases, with 11 bases between them. CDR3 sequence reads: CASSESGAGETQYF. CDR3 DNA: TGTGCCAGCAGTGAATCAGGGGCTGGGGAGACCCAGTACTTC.